A selection of T cell receptor beta chains follows, all from one sample in a study of T-cell reconstitution after alpha-beta-depleted transplantation in children. TCRdb called the PCR reads again in MiXCR, with one record for every CDR3 protein. The sample consists of 500,000 or so distinct CDR3 sequences, roughly 11% of them appearing once. Source: PBMCs, mostly from graft donor cells, taken 180 days after TCRalphabeta/CD19-depleted stem cell transplant. Receptor source: a female patient aged 2-10 years who had a stem cell transplant for aplastic anemia, so the T cells may come from the graft donor. CDR3s include the opening cysteine and the closing phenylalanine or tryptophan. A D gene is named only where the DNA matches it firmly. Where a row states a size, it is once, few, many or the class of an expanded clone; other rows omit it.

TRBV7-2	.	.	TRBJ1-2	CASSLGGTLGYTF	TGTGCCAGCAGCCTGGGAGGGACCCTTGGCTACACCTTC
TRBV5-6	TRBD2	few	TRBJ2-1	CASSLTRLAGGGLDEQFF	TGTGCCAGCAGCTTAACTAGACTAGCGGGAGGGGGGTTAGATGAGCAGTTCTTC
TRBV6-1	.	few	TRBJ2-1	CASKSGHYNEQFF	TGTGCCAGCAAGAGCGGTCACTACAATGAGCAGTTCTTC
TRBV5-5	.	.	TRBJ1-5	CASSRLAFYSNQPQHF	TGTGCCAGCAGCCGTCTAGCCTTCTATAGCAATCAGCCCCAGCATTTT
TRBV7-9	.	.	TRBJ1-5	CASSRDGGRETEPQHF	TGTGCCAGCAGCCGCGACGGGGGCAGGGAGACGGAGCCCCAGCATTTT
TRBV11-2	.	few	TRBJ2-1	CASSLEMSEQFF	TGTGCCAGCAGCTTAGAGATGAGTGAGCAGTTCTTC
TRBV7-2	TRBD1	.	TRBJ2-7	CASSLTRQGWEQYF	TGTGCCAGCAGCTTAACCAGACAGGGGTGGGAGCAGTACTTC
TRBV24-1	.	.	TRBJ2-1	CATSDPGPLSEQFF	TGTGCCACCAGTGATCCCGGACCCCTGAGTGAGCAGTTCTTC
TRBV18	TRBD1	few	TRBJ2-1	CASSPGQGAPYNEQFF	TGTGCCAGCTCACCGGGACAGGGGGCCCCCTACAATGAGCAGTTCTTC
TRBV6-2/TRBV6-3	TRBD1	.	TRBJ2-2	CASSFGTGRTGELFF	TGTGCCAGCAGTTTTGGGACAGGGCGCACCGGGGAGCTGTTTTTT
TRBV29-1	TRBD2	.	TRBJ2-1	CSAEFLAGGPRSYNEQFF	TGCAGCGCTGAGTTTCTAGCGGGAGGGCCACGCTCCTACAATGAGCAGTTCTTC
TRBV2	TRBD1	.	TRBJ1-5	CASRASGQGLVSPPPPQHF	TGTGCCAGCAGAGCCTCCGGACAGGGGCTCGTTTCCCCGCCCCCGCCCCAGCATTTT
TRBV20-1	.	few	TRBJ2-4	CSARAGALFENIQYF	TGCAGTGCTAGAGCAGGGGCCTTGTTTGAAAACATTCAGTACTTC
TRBV18	.	many	TRBJ2-1	CASSPGIRRSEQFF	TGTGCCAGCTCACCCGGGATCCGGAGGAGTGAGCAGTTCTTC
TRBV7-2	.	many	TRBJ2-2	CASSPSSTGELFF	TGTGCCAGCAGCCCCTCTAGCACCGGGGAGCTGTTTTTT
TRBV4-2	TRBD1	many	TRBJ1-3	CASSRPLDRSGNTIYF	TGTGCCAGCAGCCGACCTTTGGACAGGTCTGGAAACACCATATATTTT
TRBV15	.	once	TRBJ2-1	CATSRGHNEQFF	TGTGCCACCAGCAGAGGACACAATGAGCAGTTCTTC
TRBV29-1	.	few	TRBJ1-2	CSVARAAGGYGYTF	TGCAGCGTTGCTCGTGCAGCGGGGGGTTATGGCTACACCTTC
TRBV28	TRBD2	.	TRBJ2-2	CASSFRTSRNTGELFF	TGTGCCAGCAGCTTTAGGACTAGCCGGAACACCGGGGAGCTGTTTTTT
TRBV7-2	TRBD1	.	TRBJ1-3	CASSYRDRGAGNTIYF	TGTGCCAGCAGTTACCGGGACAGGGGCGCCGGAAACACCATATATTTT
TRBV4-2	TRBD1	.	TRBJ1-6	CASSHKGQDNSPLHF	TGTGCCAGCAGCCATAAGGGACAGGATAATTCACCCCTCCACTTT
TRBV12-3/TRBV12-4	.	.	TRBJ1-5	CASSFTGRGDSNQPQHF	TGTGCCAGCAGTTTCACAGGGAGAGGGGATAGCAATCAGCCCCAGCATTTT
TRBV3-1	.	few	TRBJ2-4	CASSPRGLIILAKNIQYF	TGTGCCAGCAGCCCAAGGGGCCTTATAATACTAGCCAAAAACATTCAGTACTTC
TRBV12-3/TRBV12-4	TRBD2	few	TRBJ2-5	CASGSRGLAGGETQYF	TGTGCCAGCGGAAGCCGCGGCCTAGCGGGAGGAGAGACCCAGTACTTC
TRBV29-1	.	few	TRBJ2-7	CSVAEQGGRPPYEQYF	TGCAGCGTCGCCGAACAGGGGGGGAGGCCCCCCTACGAGCAGTACTTC
TRBV4-1	.	.	TRBJ1-2	CASSQELWGADYGYTF	TGCGCCAGCAGCCAAGAACTGTGGGGAGCTGACTATGGCTACACCTTC
TRBV6-1	TRBD2	few	TRBJ2-3	CASSHGASGVLTDTQYF	TGTGCCAGCAGCCACGGAGCTAGCGGGGTACTCACAGATACGCAGTATTTT
TRBV20-1	.	many	TRBJ1-4	CSAIRTATNEKLFF	TGCAGTGCTATAAGGACTGCAACTAATGAAAAACTGTTTTTT
TRBV29-1	.	many	TRBJ2-3	CSVDQGLTDTQYF	TGCAGCGTTGACCAGGGTCTCACAGATACGCAGTATTTT
TRBV24-1	.	many	TRBJ1-5	CATSADSFGNQPQHF	TGTGCCACCAGTGCCGACAGTTTCGGCAATCAGCCCCAGCATTTT
TRBV20-1	TRBD1	few	TRBJ1-1	CSASSGRGPTEAFF	TGCAGTGCTAGCTCTGGTAGGGGGCCCACTGAAGCTTTCTTT
TRBV12-3/TRBV12-4	.	.	TRBJ2-7	CASTRGTPSYEQYF	TGTGCCAGCACCCGTGGGACTCCCAGCTACGAGCAGTACTTC
TRBV7-2	.	.	TRBJ2-3	CASSLTATSTDTQYF	TGTGCCAGCAGCTTGACAGCTACTAGCACAGATACGCAGTATTTT
TRBV5-1	TRBD2	many	TRBJ2-7	CASRLAGAQYEQYF	TGCGCCAGCAGGCTAGCGGGAGCCCAATACGAGCAGTACTTC
TRBV6-2/TRBV6-3	.	.	TRBJ2-1	CASRPQTVYEQFF	TGTGCCAGCAGACCACAAACAGTCTATGAGCAGTTCTTC
TRBV3-1	.	once	TRBJ2-1	CASSQEASYNEQFF	TGTGCCAGCAGCCAAGAGGCCTCATACAATGAGCAGTTCTTC
TRBV15	TRBD2	.	TRBJ2-1	CATSRWNGLDYNEQFF	TGTGCCACCAGCAGGTGGAATGGACTAGACTACAATGAGCAGTTCTTC
TRBV11-3	TRBD1	few	TRBJ2-1	CASSLGATGAYNEQFF	TGTGCCAGCAGCTTAGGCGCGACAGGGGCCTACAATGAGCAGTTCTTC
TRBV7-2	.	few	TRBJ2-2	CASSHPSDTGELFF	TGTGCCAGCAGTCACCCATCGGACACCGGGGAGCTGTTTTTT
TRBV20-1	TRBD1	.	TRBJ1-1	CRTGGQGGNTEAFF	TGCAGGACGGGGGGACAGGGGGGCAACACTGAAGCTTTCTTT
TRBV5-1	TRBD2	.	TRBJ2-7	CASTRTSGTYEQYF	TGCGCCAGCACCCGGACTAGCGGGACCTACGAGCAGTACTTC
TRBV20-1	.	many	TRBJ2-2	CSASKVIKDSTGELFF	TGCAGTGCTAGTAAGGTTATAAAAGATAGCACCGGGGAGCTGTTTTTT
TRBV7-6	.	.	TRBJ2-2	CASSLGRRGPLNTGELFF	TGTGCCAGCAGCTTAGGGCGAAGGGGCCCACTAAACACCGGGGAGCTGTTTTTT
TRBV6-1	TRBD2	few	TRBJ2-5	CASSGLAGETQYF	TGTGCCAGCAGTGGACTAGCGGGAGAGACCCAGTACTTC
TRBV21-1	.	few	TRBJ2-1	CASSKVGAGKNEQFF	TGTGCCAGCAGCAAAGTGGGGGCAGGGAAGAATGAGCAGTTCTTC
TRBV28	.	few	TRBJ2-7	CASIGMESYEQYF	TGTGCCAGCATTGGGATGGAATCCTACGAGCAGTACTTC